This is a list of T cell receptor beta chains from one sample in a study of blood T cells in healthy people across ages. MiXCR, applied by TCRdb to the 5' RACE reads, yields one record per CDR3 protein. The sample includes some 1.7 million distinct CDR3 sequences, 28% seen only once; the top ten take 7.7%. The sequenced sample consisted of blood. The receptors stem from a woman between 25 and 40 years old in good health. Both conserved end residues are part of each CDR3. D genes are given only for firm matches. Where a row states a size, it is once, few, many or the class of an expanded clone; other rows omit it.

TGCGCCAGCAGCCAGTCCCGGACAGGCTTAACAAGAGAGCAGTACTTC CASSQSRTGLTREQYF TRBJ2-7 TRBD1 TRBV4-3 -
TGCGCCAGCAGCTTGGGTGTTAGCGGGGACAATGAGCAGTTCTTC CASSLGVSGDNEQFF TRBJ2-1 TRBD2 TRBV5-1 -
TGTGCCAGCAGCCCCCGTTTGGGGTCTAATCGAGATACGCAGTATTTT CASSPRLGSNRDTQYF TRBJ2-3 - TRBV7-9 few
TGTGCCAGCAGCCGTTCCGAGTGGAATCTCTACGAGCAGTACTTC CASSRSEWNLYEQYF TRBJ2-7 - TRBV7-2 many
TGTGCCAGCAGCCCCCGTGGTTCCCGGGAGCTGTTTTTT CASSPRGSRELFF TRBJ2-2 - TRBV7-3 few
TGCAGCGTTGGATCTAGGGGAGGAACTGAAGCTTTCTTT CSVGSRGGTEAFF TRBJ1-1 - TRBV29-1 few
TGCAGTGCTAGAGAATGGCAGGGGGCTGGTGAAGCTTTCTTT CSAREWQGAGEAFF TRBJ1-1 TRBD1 TRBV20-1 -
TGCAGTGCCTCCAGAAGACAAGCTGGGGCCAACGTCCTGACTTTC CSASRRQAGANVLTF TRBJ2-6 - TRBV20-1 -
TGCAGCGTTGGAAGACACGGGGAGACCCAGTACTTC CSVGRHGETQYF TRBJ2-5 - TRBV29-1 many
TGCGCCAGCAGCTTGGTCCTAGCGGGGGACCTACTCCTAGGCAATGAGCAGTTCTTC CASSLVLAGDLLLGNEQFF TRBJ2-1 TRBD2 TRBV5-1 few
TGTGCCTGGAGTGTAAGTGATTACCAAGAGACCCAGTACTTC CAWSVSDYQETQYF TRBJ2-5 - TRBV30 -
TGTGCCACCAGCAGAGATCTGCCGGGGGTACAGACTAATGAAAAACTGTTTTTT CATSRDLPGVQTNEKLFF TRBJ1-4 - TRBV15 -
TGCGCCAGCAGCCCCGAATACTCCTACAATGAGCAGTTCTTC CASSPEYSYNEQFF TRBJ2-1 - TRBV5-1 few
TGTGCCAGCATTCGAACGGGGGCTCGCACTGAAGCTTTCTTT CASIRTGARTEAFF TRBJ1-1 - TRBV7-9 few
TGCGCCAGCAGCCCCGGACAGGGCATGAAACTTTCCTACGAGCAGTACTTC CASSPGQGMKLSYEQYF TRBJ2-7 TRBD1 TRBV4-1 many
TGTGCCAGCAGTGAAGCGCTTCCTGACAGGTCGGGGCAGTACTTC CASSEALPDRSGQYF TRBJ2-7 - TRBV2 -
TGCGCCAGCAGCCCTGGAGGCTCAGGGGGCGATTATTGGCAGTTCTTC CASSPGGSGGDYWQFF TRBJ2-1 TRBD1 TRBV5-1 many
TGTGCCAGCAGCTTAGTAGGGACAGCGGACTCCAATGGCTACACCTTC CASSLVGTADSNGYTF TRBJ1-2 TRBD1 TRBV7-2 -
TGCAGTGCTAGAGATCTGAGGCAGGTGGCAGATACGCAGTATTTT CSARDLRQVADTQYF TRBJ2-3 - TRBV20-1 -
TGTGCCAGCCTCGAGTCTAGCACAGATACGCAGTATTTT CASLESSTDTQYF TRBJ2-3 - TRBV21-1 few
TGTGCCAGCAGCCCTGGGGGGGGAAGTCAGCCCCAGCATTTT CASSPGGGSQPQHF TRBJ1-5 - TRBV9 few
TGTGCCAGCAGCTACGGAGGCCAAGGCACAGATACGCAGTATTTT CASSYGGQGTDTQYF TRBJ2-3 - TRBV14 -
TGTGCCACCACTCGTTTCTTACAGTTCTTC CATTRFLQFF TRBJ2-1 - TRBV24-1 many
TGTGCCAGCACAGACAGGGGATCCCTCCATCAGCCCCAGCATTTT CASTDRGSLHQPQHF TRBJ1-5 TRBD1 TRBV6-2/TRBV6-3 -
TGTGCCAGCAGTTTTCCCAGGGTTCAAGAGACCCAGTACTTC CASSFPRVQETQYF TRBJ2-5 - TRBV28 -
TGTGCCAGCAGTCCTGGCATTGGGTTAGATACGCAGTATTTT CASSPGIGLDTQYF TRBJ2-3 - TRBV12-3/TRBV12-4 -
TGTGCCAGCAGCTTTGAGGTGGCGGGGAGCTACACCTTC CASSFEVAGSYTF TRBJ1-2 - TRBV11-2 many